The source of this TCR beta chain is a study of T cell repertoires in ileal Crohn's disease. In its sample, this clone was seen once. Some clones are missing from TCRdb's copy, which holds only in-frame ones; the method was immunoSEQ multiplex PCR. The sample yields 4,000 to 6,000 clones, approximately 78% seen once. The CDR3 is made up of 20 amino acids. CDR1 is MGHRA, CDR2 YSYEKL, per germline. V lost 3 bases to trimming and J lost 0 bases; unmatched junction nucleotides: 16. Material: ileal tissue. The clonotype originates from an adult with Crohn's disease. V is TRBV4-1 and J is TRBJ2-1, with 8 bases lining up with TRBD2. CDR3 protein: CASSQEGGAGEISSYNEQFF. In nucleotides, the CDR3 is TGCGCCAGCAGCCAGGAAGGGGGAGCGGGGGAGATAAGCTCCTACAATGAGCAGTTCTTC.